A selection of T cell receptor beta chains follows, all from one sample in a study of monozygotic twins with inflammatory bowel disease. TCRdb re-called the 5' RACE reads and gives one entry per CDR3 protein, without DNA. In all, the sample yields about 140,000 distinct CDR3 sequences. The sequenced material came from blood. The receptors shown here come from a human donor with ulcerative colitis or Crohn's disease, or a healthy co-twin of an affected twin (not recorded which). CDR3s include the opening cysteine and the closing phenylalanine or tryptophan.

TRBJ1-6 | TRBV20-1 | CSAEQGVRSPLHF
TRBJ2-3 | TRBV6-4 | CASSDAAGGDTQYF
TRBJ2-1 | TRBV24-1 | CATSEGYSVSSYNEQFF
TRBJ2-1 | TRBV29-1 | CSVIAGGGIEQFF
TRBJ1-2 | TRBV5-1 | CASSHIDRDSRGYTF
TRBJ2-1 | TRBV29-1 | CSVEREWDEQFF
TRBJ1-1 | TRBV19 | CASLAGGRFSEAFF
TRBJ2-3 | TRBV6-1 | CASSEFGDRRTQYF
TRBJ2-3 | TRBV5-1 | CASRGRDGFLDTQYF
TRBJ2-7 | TRBV27 | CASSFLGTGGHGEQYF
TRBJ2-3 | TRBV4-2 | CASSQDRAGDTQYF
TRBJ1-5 | TRBV2 | CASRQGPQQPQHF
TRBJ1-3 | TRBV7-9 | CASSLDGTTGGNTIYF
TRBJ1-5 | TRBV27 | CASSLEQGAQPQHF
TRBJ1-2 | TRBV4-1 | CASSQDPLGRYGYTF
TRBJ1-1 | TRBV5-4 | CASSLGQGPTNTEAFF
TRBJ2-6 | TRBV9 | CASSFPGRPSGANVLTF
TRBJ1-2 | TRBV7-9 | CASSLISVFYGYTF
TRBJ2-7 | TRBV29-1 | CSVSRTGSSYEQYF
TRBJ1-2 | TRBV6-5 | CASSYVSGNGYTF
TRBJ2-3 | TRBV7-9 | CASLLGTTQYF
TRBJ1-4 | TRBV7-2 | CASSLTPVRKLFF
TRBJ2-7 | TRBV7-2 | CASSLSGQSLYEQYF
TRBJ2-1 | TRBV6-5 | CASSYGPAPSDEQFF
TRBJ2-1 | TRBV5-1 | CASSLGGVYNEQFF
TRBJ2-3 | TRBV20-1 | CSARVSGDTQYF
TRBJ2-7 | TRBV19 | CASSIVAANSYEQYF
TRBJ2-7 | TRBV7-9 | CASSLVGVGSYEQYF
TRBJ1-4 | TRBV19 | CASSTDRFETTNEKLFF
TRBJ2-4 | TRBV4-3 | CASSQDLWQAKNIQYF
TRBJ2-3 | TRBV4-3 | CASSQATGTGGNADTQYF
TRBJ1-5 | TRBV28 | CASSQGTGYQPQHF
TRBJ2-1 | TRBV7-3 | CASSLGTGNNEQFF
TRBJ2-2 | TRBV28 | CASSQRTGNTGELFF
TRBJ2-5 | TRBV10-3 | CAIKLNRQETQYF
TRBJ2-6 | TRBV5-1 | CASSLREEGANVLTF
TRBJ2-3 | TRBV18 | CASSPPSAAGTQYF
TRBJ1-1 | TRBV7-8 | CASSLVTGNTEAFF
TRBJ1-2 | TRBV4-3 | CASSPGQGPNYGYTF
TRBJ2-1 | TRBV7-9 | CASSLGLAPKGEQFF
TRBJ1-1 | TRBV28 | CASSSGRTNTEAFF